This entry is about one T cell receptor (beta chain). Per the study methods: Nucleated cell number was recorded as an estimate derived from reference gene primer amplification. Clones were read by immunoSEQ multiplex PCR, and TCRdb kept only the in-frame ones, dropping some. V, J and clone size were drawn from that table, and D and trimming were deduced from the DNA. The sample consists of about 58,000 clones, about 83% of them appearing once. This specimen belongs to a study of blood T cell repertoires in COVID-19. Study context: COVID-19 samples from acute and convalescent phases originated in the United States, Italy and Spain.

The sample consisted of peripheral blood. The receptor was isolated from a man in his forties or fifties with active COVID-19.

CDR3: CASRTAQGRDTQYF. DNA of the CDR3: TGCGCCAGCAGGACGGCACAGGGTAGAGATACGCAGTATTTT. The rearrangement joins TRBV5-1 to TRBJ2-3, with D possibly matching TRBD1 (6 bases). This CDR3 has 14 residues. The germline V gene encodes CDR1 SGHRS and CDR2 YFSETQ. V was pared by 5 bases and J by 5 bases, with 15 bases between.